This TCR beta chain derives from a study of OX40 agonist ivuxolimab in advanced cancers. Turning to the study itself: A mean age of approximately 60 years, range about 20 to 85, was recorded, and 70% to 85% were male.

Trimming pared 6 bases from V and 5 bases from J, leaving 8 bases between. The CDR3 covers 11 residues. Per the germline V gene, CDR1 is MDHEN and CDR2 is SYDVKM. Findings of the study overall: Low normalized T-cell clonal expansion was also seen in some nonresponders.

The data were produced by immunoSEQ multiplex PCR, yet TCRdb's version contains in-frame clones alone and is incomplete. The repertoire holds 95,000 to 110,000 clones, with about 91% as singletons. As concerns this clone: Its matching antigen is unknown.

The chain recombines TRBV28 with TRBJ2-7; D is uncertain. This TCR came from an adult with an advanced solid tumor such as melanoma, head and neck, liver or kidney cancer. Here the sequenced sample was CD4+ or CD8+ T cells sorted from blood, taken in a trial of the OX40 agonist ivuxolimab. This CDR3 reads CASSFFHEQYF. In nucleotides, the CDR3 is TGTGCCAGCAGCTTCTTCCACGAGCAGTACTTC.